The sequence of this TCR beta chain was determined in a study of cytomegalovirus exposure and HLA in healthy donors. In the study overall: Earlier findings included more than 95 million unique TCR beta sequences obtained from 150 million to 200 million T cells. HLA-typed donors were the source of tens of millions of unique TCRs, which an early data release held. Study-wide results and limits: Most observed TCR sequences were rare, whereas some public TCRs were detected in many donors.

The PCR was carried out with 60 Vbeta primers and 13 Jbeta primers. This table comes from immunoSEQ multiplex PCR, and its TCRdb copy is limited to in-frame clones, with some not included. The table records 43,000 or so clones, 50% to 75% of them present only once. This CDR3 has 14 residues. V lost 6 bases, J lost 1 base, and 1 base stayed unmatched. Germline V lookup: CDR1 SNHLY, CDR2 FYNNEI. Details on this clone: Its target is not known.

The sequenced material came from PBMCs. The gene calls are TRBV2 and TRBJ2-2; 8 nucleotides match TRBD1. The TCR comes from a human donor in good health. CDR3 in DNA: TGTGCCAGCAGAGGGACAGGGAACACCGGGGAGCTGTTTTTT. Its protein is CASRGTGNTGELFF.